The following is a TCR beta chain sequence with its context. The antigen is undetermined. The table came from immunoSEQ multiplex PCR; TCRdb's copy has only in-frame clones and leaves some out. The profile shows about 2.4 million clones, roughly 92% of them singletons. The source of the sample is a study of shared clonotypes between healthy human individuals. As for the study in general: Donor ages ranged 18 to 49 years: a couple of women, a few men. Study-wide findings and caveats: Non-shared clonotypes were found to have lower generation probabilities than the clonotypes that were shared by all four of the sorted-subset donors. Rarefaction showed sorted-subset sequencing was incomplete despite large depth. Sharing across four donors was seen in approximately 5.2% of naive CD4 clonotypes.

This CDR3 contains 15 residues. Trimming pared 7 bases from V and 6 bases from J, leaving 21 bases between. The germline V gene has CDR1 SNHLY and CDR2 FYNNEI. The gene calls are TRBV2 and TRBJ1-2; D is ambiguous. The TCR was taken from a man aged 18 to 30 in good health. Sequenced sample: naive CD4+ T cells sorted from blood. As to subset: CD45RA+ positively selected. In DNA form, the CDR3 reads TGTGCCAGCAATAACCAATTGATGGCAGGCGATGGCTACACCTTC. Residues: CASNNQLMAGDGYTF. Complete variable domain (other parts from reference TRBV2 and TRBJ1-2): EPEVTQTPSHQVTQMGQEVILRCVPISNHLYFYWYRQILGQKVEFLVSFYNNEISEKSEIFDDQFSVERPDGSNFTLKIRSTKLEDSAMYFCASNNQLMAGDGYTFGSGTRLTVV.